The sequence of this T cell receptor (beta chain) was determined in a study of T cell changes during pregnancy in multiple sclerosis (dated by TCRdb to between 2018 and 2021). About the investigation overall: In women with multiple sclerosis, the researchers looked at how the T cell repertoire shifted as pregnancy progressed.

Regarding this clone: What this receptor recognizes is not known. No per-base quality is available; no much larger clone lies one base away.

To prepare the library, the immunoSEQ multiplex PCR assay was applied. TCRdb holds this immuneACCESS table with in-frame rearrangements only. Some clones are missing; in checked studies, unresolved V genes explain under half, and the rest has no known cause. The sample table shows around 78,000 clones, and 91% are seen once. Clones ranked in the top ten supply about 0.7% of the sample. Clipping removes 3 bases from V and 4 bases from J, with 9 as the unmatched junction base count. In the germline V gene, CDR1 corresponds to SGDLS and CDR2 to YYNGEE. Spanning cysteine to phenylalanine, the CDR3 consists of 15 amino acids. The kept DNA is CDR3 alone, 45 bases in frame from the first base.

This TCR came from a female donor in good health, enrolled as a control in a pregnancy study. The chain uses TRBV9 and TRBJ1-2, with TRBD1 identical over 7 junction bases. Sequenced here: peripheral blood, sampled in the third trimester of pregnancy. The nucleotide sequence is TGTGCCAGCAGCGGAGGCCTCGGGACAGTCTATGGCTACACCTTC. It is translated as CASSGGLGTVYGYTF.